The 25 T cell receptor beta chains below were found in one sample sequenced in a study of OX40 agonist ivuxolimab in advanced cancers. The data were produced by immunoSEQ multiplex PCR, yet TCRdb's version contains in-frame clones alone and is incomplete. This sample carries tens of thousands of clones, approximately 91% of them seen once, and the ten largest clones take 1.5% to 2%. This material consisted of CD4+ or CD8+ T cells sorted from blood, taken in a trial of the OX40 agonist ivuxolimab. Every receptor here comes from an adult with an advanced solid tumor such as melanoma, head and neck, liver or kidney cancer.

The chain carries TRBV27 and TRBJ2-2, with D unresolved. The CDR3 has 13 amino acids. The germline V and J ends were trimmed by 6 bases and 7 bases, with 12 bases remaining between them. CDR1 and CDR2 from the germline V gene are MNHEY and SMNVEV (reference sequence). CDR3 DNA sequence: TGTGCCAGCAGGAAGGTGGCTGGCGGGGAGCTGTTTTTT. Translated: CASRKVAGGELFF.

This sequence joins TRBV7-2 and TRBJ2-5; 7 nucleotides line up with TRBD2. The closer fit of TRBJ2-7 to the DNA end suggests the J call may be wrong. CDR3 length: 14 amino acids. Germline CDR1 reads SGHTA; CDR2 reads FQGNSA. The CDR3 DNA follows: TGTGCCAGCAGATCCTCACTAGCGTCCCACGAGCAGTACTTC. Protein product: CASRSSLASHEQYF.

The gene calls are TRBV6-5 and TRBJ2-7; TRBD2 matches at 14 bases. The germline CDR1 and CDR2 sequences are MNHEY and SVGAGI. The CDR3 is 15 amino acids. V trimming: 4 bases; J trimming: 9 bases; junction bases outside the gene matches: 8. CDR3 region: CASSSPGLAGVRQYF. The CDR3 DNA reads TGTGCCAGCAGTTCCCCGGGACTAGCGGGAGTTCGGCAGTACTTC.

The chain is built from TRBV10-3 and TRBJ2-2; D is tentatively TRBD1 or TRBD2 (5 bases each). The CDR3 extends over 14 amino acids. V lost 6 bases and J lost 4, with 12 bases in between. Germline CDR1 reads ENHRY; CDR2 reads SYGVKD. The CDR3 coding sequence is TGTGCCATCAGGGAAGGGGACGGCACCGGGGAGCTGTTTTTT. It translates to CAIREGDGTGELFF.

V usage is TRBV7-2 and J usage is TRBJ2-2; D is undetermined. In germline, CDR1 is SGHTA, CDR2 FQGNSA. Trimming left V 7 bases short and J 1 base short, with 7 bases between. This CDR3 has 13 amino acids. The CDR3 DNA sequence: TGTGCCAGCACCCTCCTGAACACCGGGGAGCTGTTTTTT. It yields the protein CASTLLNTGELFF.

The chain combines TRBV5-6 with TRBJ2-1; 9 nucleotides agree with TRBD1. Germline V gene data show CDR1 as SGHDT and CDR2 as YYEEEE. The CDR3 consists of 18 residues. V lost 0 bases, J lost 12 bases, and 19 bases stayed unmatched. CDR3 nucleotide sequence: TGTGCCAGCAGCTTGGAGGGACAGGGTGGCAGCGGGACCGATTTGCAGTTCTTC. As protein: CASSLEGQGGSGTDLQFF.

In DNA form, the CDR3 reads TGTGCCAGCAATAAGCGAAGCTCCTACAATGAGCAGTTCTTC. Amino acid sequence: CASNKRSSYNEQFF. V is TRBV6-5 and J is TRBJ2-1, with D uncertain. The V end was cut by 7 bases, the J end by 0 bases, with 10 bases between. Per germline, CDR1 MNHEY and CDR2 SVGAGI. The CDR3 sequence is 14 residues long.

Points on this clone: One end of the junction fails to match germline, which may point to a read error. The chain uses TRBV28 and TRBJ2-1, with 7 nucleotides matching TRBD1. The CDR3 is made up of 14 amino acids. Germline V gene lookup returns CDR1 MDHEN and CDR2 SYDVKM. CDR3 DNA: TGTGCCACCAGTCGAGACAGGGTCACTGATGAGCAGTTCTTC. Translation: CATSRDRVTDEQFF.

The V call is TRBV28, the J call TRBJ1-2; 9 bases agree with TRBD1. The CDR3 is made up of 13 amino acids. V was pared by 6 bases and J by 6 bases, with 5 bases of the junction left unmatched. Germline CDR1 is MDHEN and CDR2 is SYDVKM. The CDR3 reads CASRQGAQDGYTF. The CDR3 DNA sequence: TGTGCCAGCAGACAGGGGGCCCAGGATGGCTACACCTTC.

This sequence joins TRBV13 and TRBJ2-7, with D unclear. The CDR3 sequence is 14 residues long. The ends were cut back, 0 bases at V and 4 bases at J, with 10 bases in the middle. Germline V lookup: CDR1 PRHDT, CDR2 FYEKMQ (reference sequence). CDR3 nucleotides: TGTGCCAGCAGCTTAGGCCTCGTTGGGTACGAGCAGTACTTC. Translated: CASSLGLVGYEQYF.

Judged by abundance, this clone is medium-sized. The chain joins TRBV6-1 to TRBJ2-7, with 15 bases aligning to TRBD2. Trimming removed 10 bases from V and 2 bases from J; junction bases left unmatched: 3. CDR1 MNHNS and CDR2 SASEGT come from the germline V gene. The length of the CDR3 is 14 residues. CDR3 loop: CATGLAGGTYEQYF. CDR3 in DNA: TGTGCCACGGGACTAGCGGGAGGTACCTACGAGCAGTACTTC.

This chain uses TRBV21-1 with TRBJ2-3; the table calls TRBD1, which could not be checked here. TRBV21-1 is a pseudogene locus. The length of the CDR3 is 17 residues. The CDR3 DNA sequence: TGTGCCAGCAGCAGTCCAGGGCCTCGAACTAGCACAGATACGCAGTATTTT. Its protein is CASSSPGPRTSTDTQYF.

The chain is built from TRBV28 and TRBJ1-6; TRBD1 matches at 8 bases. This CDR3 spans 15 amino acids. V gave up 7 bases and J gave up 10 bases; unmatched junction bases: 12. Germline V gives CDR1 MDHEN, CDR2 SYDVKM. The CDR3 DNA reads TGTGCCAGCACCCGAATGGACAGGGCCAGATCACCCCTCCACTTT. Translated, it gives CASTRMDRARSPLHF.

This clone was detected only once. The CDR3 DNA sequence: TGTGCCAGCAGTTCCGGACAGGGCTACACTGAAGCTTTCTTT. Its protein is CASSSGQGYTEAFF. V is TRBV28 and J is TRBJ1-1; 8 nucleotides match TRBD1. The trim removed 4 bases at V and 3 bases at J, leaving 4 bases unmatched. Germline CDR1 is MDHEN and CDR2 is SYDVKM. This CDR3 spans 14 amino acids.

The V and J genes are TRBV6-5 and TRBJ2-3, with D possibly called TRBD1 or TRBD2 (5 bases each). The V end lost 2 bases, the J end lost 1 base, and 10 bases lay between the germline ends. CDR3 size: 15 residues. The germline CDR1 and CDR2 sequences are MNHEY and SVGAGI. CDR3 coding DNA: TGTGCCAGCAGTTACAGGGACCGGGGCACAGATACGCAGTATTTT. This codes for CASSYRDRGTDTQYF.

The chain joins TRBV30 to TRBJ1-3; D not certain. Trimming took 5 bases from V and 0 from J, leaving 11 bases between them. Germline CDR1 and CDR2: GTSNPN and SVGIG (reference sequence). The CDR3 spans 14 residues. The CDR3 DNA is TGTGCCTGGGATGACGGTGCCTCTGGAAACACCATATATTTT. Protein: CAWDDGASGNTIYF.

The CDR3 DNA reads as TGCGCCAGCAGCTTGGAACTAGCGCCAAACAATGAGCAGTTCTTC. It yields the protein CASSLELAPNNEQFF. The V gene is TRBV5-1, the J gene TRBJ2-1; TRBD2 matches at 7 bases. The CDR3 consists of 15 residues. The V gene end was trimmed by 0 bases and the J gene end by 5 bases; junction bases not matched to a gene: 5. Germline V lookup: CDR1 SGHRS, CDR2 YFSETQ.

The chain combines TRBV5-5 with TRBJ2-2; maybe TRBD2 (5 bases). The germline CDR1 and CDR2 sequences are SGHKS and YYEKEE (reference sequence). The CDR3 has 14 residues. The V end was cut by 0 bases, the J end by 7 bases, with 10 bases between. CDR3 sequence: CASSLERDHGELFF. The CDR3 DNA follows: TGTGCCAGCAGCTTGGAGAGGGATCACGGGGAGCTGTTTTTT.

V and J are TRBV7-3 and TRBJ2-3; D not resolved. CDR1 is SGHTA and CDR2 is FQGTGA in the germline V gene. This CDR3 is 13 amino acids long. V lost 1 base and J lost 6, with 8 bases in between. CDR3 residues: CASSLNMGDTQYF. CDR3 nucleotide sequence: TGTGCCAGCAGCTTAAATATGGGCGATACGCAGTATTTT.

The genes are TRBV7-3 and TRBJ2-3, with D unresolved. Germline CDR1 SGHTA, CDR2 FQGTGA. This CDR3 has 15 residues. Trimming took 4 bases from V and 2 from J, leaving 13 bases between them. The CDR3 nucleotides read TGTGCCAGCAGCTCCCAGATGGGGTCCACAGATACGCAGTATTTT. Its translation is CASSSQMGSTDTQYF.

CDR3 in amino acids: CASGEAGGSTDTQYF. DNA for the CDR3: TGTGCCAGCGGGGAGGCGGGAGGTAGCACAGATACGCAGTATTTT. The chain employs TRBV9 and TRBJ2-3; TRBD2 aligns across 8 bases. The junction had 7 bases not matched to a gene; V was cut back by 7 bases and J by 0 bases. The germline gives CDR1 SGDLS, CDR2 YYNGEE. The CDR3 consists of 15 residues. Full variable domain (remainder filled in from reference TRBV9 and TRBJ2-3): DSGVTQTPKHLITATGQRVTLRCSPRSGDLSVYWYQQSLDQGLQFLIQYYNGEERAKGNILERFSAQQFPDLHSELNLSSLELGDSALYFCASGEAGGSTDTQYFGPGTRLTVL.

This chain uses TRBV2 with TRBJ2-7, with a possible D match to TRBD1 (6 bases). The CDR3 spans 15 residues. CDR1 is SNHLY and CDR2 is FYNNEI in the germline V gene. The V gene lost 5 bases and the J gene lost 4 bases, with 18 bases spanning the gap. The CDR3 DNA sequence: TGTGCCAGCAGTTGGACAGACCAGGGGTATTACGAGCAGTACTTC. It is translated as CASSWTDQGYYEQYF.

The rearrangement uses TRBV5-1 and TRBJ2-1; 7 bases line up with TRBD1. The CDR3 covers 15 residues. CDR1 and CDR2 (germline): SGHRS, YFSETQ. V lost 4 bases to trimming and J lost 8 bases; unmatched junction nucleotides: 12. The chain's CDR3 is CASSPWTGPTDEQFF. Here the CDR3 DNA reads TGCGCCAGCAGCCCTTGGACAGGCCCTACGGATGAGCAGTTCTTC. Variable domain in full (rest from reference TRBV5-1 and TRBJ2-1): KAGVTQTPRYLIKTRGQQVTLSCSPISGHRSVSWYQQTPGQGLQFLFEYFSETQRNKGNFPGRFSGRQFSNSRSEMNVSTLELGDSALYLCASSPWTGPTDEQFFGPGTRLTVL.

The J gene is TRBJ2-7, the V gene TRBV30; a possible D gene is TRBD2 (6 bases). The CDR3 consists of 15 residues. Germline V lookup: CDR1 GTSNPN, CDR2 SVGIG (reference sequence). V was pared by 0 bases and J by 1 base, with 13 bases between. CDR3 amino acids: CAWSVAGRFSYEQYF. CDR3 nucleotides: TGTGCCTGGAGTGTAGCGGGCCGTTTTTCCTACGAGCAGTACTTC.

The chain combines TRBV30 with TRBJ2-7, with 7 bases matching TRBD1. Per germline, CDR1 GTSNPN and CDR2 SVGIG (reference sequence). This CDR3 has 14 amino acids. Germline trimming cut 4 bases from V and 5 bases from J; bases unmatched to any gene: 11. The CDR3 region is CAWTPTGLVNEQYF. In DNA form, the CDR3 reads TGTGCCTGGACCCCGACAGGGTTGGTAAACGAGCAGTACTTC.